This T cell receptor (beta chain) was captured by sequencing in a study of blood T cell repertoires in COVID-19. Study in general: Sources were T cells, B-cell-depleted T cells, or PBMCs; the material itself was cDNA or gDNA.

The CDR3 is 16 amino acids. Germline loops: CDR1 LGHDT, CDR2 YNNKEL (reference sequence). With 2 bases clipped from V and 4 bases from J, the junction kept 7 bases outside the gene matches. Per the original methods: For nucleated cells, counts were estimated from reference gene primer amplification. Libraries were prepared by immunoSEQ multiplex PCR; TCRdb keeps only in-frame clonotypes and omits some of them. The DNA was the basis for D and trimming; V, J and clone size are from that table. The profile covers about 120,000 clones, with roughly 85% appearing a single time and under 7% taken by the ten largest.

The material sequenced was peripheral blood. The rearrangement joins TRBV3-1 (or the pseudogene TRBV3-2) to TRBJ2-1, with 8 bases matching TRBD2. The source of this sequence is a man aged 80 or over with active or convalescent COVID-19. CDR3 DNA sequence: TGTGCCAGCAGCCAAACTACCACTAGCGGATACAATGAGCAGTTCTTC. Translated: CASSQTTTSGYNEQFF.